What follows are 9 T cell receptor beta chains derived from one specimen sequenced in a study of chemoradiotherapy in HPV16-positive cancers. Only in-frame clones appear in the TCRdb table, and some are missing; sequencing was by immunoSEQ multiplex PCR. The table has approximately 15,000 clones, about 91% seen once. Sequenced here: blood, sampled from a patient who underwent chemoradiotherapy. The origin of the receptors is a human donor with HPV-associated anogenital cancer.

This chain uses TRBV29-1 with TRBJ2-1; 7 bases fit TRBD2. The CDR3 is 13 amino acids. Per the germline V gene, CDR1 is SQVTM and CDR2 is ANQGSEA. V lost 4 bases to trimming and J lost 5 bases; unmatched junction nucleotides: 5. CDR3 in amino acids: CSVGLAANNEQFF. The CDR3 bases are TGCAGCGTTGGCCTAGCGGCCAACAATGAGCAGTTCTTC.

The chain has TRBV7-8 and TRBJ2-7; 14 nucleotides line up with TRBD2. Per germline, CDR1 SGHVS and CDR2 FQNEAQ. The CDR3 is made up of 15 amino acids. J was trimmed by 7 bases and V by 5 bases; bases with no gene match: 7. In DNA, the CDR3 is TGTGCCAGCAGCCTGGGACTAGCGGGGGAGCGGGAGCAGTACTTC. Its translation: CASSLGLAGEREQYF.

The genes are TRBV7-6 and TRBJ1-1, with a possible D match to TRBD1 (5 bases). Trimming took 4 bases from V and 3 from J, leaving 15 bases between them. CDR1 SGHVS and CDR2 FNYEAQ come from the germline V gene. The CDR3 totals 15 residues. The CDR3 coding sequence is TGTGCCAGCAGCTCAGGTATGGGGCATGACACTGAAGCTTTCTTT. It specifies CASSSGMGHDTEAFF.

The chain joins TRBV10-1 to TRBJ2-5; D is tentatively TRBD1 or TRBD2 (5 bases each). This CDR3 has 13 residues. V gave up 8 bases and J gave up 4 bases, with 14 bases separating them. Germline V gene lookup returns CDR1 WNHNN and CDR2 SYGVQD (reference sequence). The CDR3 coding sequence is TGCGCCAGCGCCCGGGGCGTCGGAGAGACCCAGTACTTC. Translated, it gives CASARGVGETQYF.

This chain joins TRBV5-4 and TRBJ2-4, with 7 nucleotides matching TRBD1. After removal of 2 bases from V and 0 bases from J, the junction contained 5 bases not matched to a gene. Germline V gene lookup returns CDR1 SGHNT and CDR2 YYREEE (reference sequence). This CDR3 has 16 residues. The CDR3 region has the DNA TGTGCCAGCAGCTTACAGGGGATTCTAGCCAAAAACATTCAGTACTTC. The encoded protein is CASSLQGILAKNIQYF. The full variable domain, completed using reference TRBV5-4 and TRBJ2-4, is ETGVTQSPTHLIKTRGQQVTLRCSSQSGHNTVSWYQQALGQGPQFIFQYYREEENGRGNFPPRFSGLQFPNYSSELNVNALELDDSALYLCASSLQGILAKNIQYFGAGTRLSVL.

V gene TRBV19 combines with J gene TRBJ1-5, with 7 bases fitting TRBD1. V trimming: 0 bases; J trimming: 6 bases; junction bases outside the gene matches: 5. CDR1 and CDR2 (germline): LNHDA, SQIVND (reference sequence). The CDR3 is 15 amino acids. CDR3 nucleotide sequence: TGTGCCAGTAGTATAGACGGGACAGTAAGTCAGCCCCAGCATTTT. Translation: CASSIDGTVSQPQHF. The whole variable domain, remainder taken from reference TRBV19 and TRBJ1-5, is DGGITQSPKYLFRKEGQNVTLSCEQNLNHDAMYWYRQDPGQGLRLIYYSQIVNDFQKGDIAEGYSVSREKKESFPLTVTSAQKNPTAFYLCASSIDGTVSQPQHFGDGTRLSIL.

This chain links TRBV4-2 with TRBJ2-5; D is uncertain. V lost 1 base and J lost 1, with 7 bases in between. Germline V gene lookup returns CDR1 LGHNA and CDR2 YNFKEQ. The CDR3 sequence is 14 residues long. The CDR3 sequence is CASSQGVGQETQYF. CDR3 coding DNA: TGTGCCAGCAGCCAAGGGGTAGGCCAAGAGACCCAGTACTTC.

This clone was seen a few times. The chain links TRBV6-5 to TRBJ1-2; TRBD1 might be the D (6 bases). In germline, CDR1 is MNHEY, CDR2 SVGAGI. V was pared by 0 bases and J by 8 bases, with 19 bases between. The CDR3 length is 16 residues. The CDR3 bases are TGTGCCAGCAGTTACTCGAATGTGGGACACCTGGGCGGCTACACCTTC. Its protein product is CASSYSNVGHLGGYTF.

V is TRBV19 and J is TRBJ2-7; D may correspond to TRBD1 or TRBD2 (5 bases each). Looked up from germline, CDR1 is LNHDA and CDR2 is SQIVND (reference sequence). Trimming removed 5 bases from V and 3 bases from J, with 17 bases in between. This CDR3 is built from 15 residues. The CDR3, as DNA: TGTGCCAGTAGTTCAGGTCCGGGGCCCAGCTACGAGCAGTACTTC. The encoded protein is CASSSGPGPSYEQYF.